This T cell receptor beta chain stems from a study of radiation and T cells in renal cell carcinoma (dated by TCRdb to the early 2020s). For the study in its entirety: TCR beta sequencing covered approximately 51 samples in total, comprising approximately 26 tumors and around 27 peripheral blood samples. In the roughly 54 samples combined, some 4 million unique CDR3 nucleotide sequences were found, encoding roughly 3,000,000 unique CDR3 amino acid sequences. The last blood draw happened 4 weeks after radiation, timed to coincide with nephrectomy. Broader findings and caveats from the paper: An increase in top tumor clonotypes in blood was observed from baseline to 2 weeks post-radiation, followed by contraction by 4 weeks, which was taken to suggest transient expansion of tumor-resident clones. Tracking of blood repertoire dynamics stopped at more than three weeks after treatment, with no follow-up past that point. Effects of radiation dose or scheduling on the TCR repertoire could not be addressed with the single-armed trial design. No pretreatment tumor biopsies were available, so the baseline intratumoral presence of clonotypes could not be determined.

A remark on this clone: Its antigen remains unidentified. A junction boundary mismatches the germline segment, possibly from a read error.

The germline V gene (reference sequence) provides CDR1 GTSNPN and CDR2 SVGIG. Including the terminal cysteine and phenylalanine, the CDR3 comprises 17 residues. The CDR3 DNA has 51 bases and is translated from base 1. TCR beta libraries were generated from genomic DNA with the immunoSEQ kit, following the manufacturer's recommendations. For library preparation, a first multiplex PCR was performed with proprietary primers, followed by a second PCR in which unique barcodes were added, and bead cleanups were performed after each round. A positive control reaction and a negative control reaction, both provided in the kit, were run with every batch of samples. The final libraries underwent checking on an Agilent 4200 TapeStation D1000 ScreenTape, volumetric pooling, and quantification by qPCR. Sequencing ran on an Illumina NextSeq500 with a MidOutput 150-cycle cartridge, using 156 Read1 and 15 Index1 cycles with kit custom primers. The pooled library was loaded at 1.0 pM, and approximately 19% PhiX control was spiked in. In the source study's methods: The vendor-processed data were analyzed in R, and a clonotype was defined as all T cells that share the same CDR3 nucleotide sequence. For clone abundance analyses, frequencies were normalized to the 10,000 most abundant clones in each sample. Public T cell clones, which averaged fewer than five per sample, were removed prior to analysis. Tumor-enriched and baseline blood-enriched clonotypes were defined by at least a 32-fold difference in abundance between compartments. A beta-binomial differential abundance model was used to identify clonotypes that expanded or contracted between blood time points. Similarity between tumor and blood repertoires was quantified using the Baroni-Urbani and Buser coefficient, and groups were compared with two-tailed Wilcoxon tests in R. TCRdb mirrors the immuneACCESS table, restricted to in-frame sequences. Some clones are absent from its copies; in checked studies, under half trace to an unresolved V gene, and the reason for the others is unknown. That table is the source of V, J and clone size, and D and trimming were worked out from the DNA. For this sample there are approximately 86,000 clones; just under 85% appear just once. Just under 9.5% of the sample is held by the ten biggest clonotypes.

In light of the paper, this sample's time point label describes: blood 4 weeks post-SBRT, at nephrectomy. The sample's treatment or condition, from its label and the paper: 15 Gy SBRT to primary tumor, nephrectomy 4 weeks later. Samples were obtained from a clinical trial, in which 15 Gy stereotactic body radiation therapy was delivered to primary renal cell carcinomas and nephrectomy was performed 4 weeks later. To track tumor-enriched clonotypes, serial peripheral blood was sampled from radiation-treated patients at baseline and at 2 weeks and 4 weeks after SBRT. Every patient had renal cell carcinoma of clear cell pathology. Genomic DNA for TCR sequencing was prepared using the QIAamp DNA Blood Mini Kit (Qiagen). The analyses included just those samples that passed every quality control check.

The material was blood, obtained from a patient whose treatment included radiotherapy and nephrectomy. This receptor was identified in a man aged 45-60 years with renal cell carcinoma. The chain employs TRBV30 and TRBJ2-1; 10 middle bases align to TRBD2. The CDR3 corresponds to CVWSVLGSSGGYNEQFF. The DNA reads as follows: TGTGTCTGGAGTGTGCTTGGGTCTAGCGGGGGCTACAATGAGCAGTTCTTC.